The clone carrying this T cell receptor beta chain was seen repeatedly, ten times or more. This record belongs to a study of Graves' ophthalmopathy and Graves' hyperthyroidism. For repertoire sequencing, the TCR beta CDR3 regions were amplified from RNA transcripts. The first-round RT-PCR employed HTBI primers together with the Qiagen OneStep RT-PCR kit. A multiplex PCR was then performed as the second round. TCRdb used MiXCR to reprocess the multiplex PCR reads, holding one entry per CDR3 protein. Of about 400,000 distinct CDR3 sequences listed, roughly 18% are singletons. Per germline, CDR1 SGHAT and CDR2 FQNNGV. V dropped 2 bases and J dropped 1 base, with 5 bases sitting between them. This CDR3 comprises 13 residues. Donors with ophthalmopathy: moderate-to-severe activity, CAS ≥3, NOSPECS ≥4, duration under 3 months.

The receptor's source is a woman younger than 35 with Graves' ophthalmopathy. Sequenced input: peripheral blood. This rearrangement joins TRBV11-2 to TRBJ2-5; no reliable D call. CDR3: CASSLRFQETQYF. The CDR3 nucleotides read TGTGCCAGCAGCTTAAGGTTCCAAGAGACCCAGTACTTC.